The 14 T cell receptor beta chains given below trace back to one sample, sequenced in a study of blood T cells in healthy people across ages. Next came a second PCR, run for about 6 to 11 cycles, which used a sample-barcoded 5' primer along with a J-beta primer mix. In TCRdb, the 5' RACE reads were re-called with MiXCR into one record per CDR3 protein. The sample shows around 800,000 distinct CDR3 sequences, around 45% of them seen only once. The sequenced sample consisted of blood. The receptors originated from a man aged 80 or over in good health.

V gene TRBV7-9 combines with J gene TRBJ2-7, with a possible D match to TRBD1 (6 bases). The CDR3 covers 14 residues. Germline CDR1 is SEHNR and CDR2 is FQNEAQ (reference sequence). V was pared by 5 bases and J by 3 bases, with 14 bases between. The CDR3 is CASSPAQGYYEQYF. The DNA of the CDR3 is TGTGCCAGCAGCCCAGCCCAGGGGTACTACGAGCAGTACTTC.

This chain connects TRBV12-3 or TRBV12-4 to TRBJ2-7; 9 bases fit TRBD2. The CDR3 loop spans 14 amino acids. V shed 5 bases, J shed 0 bases, and the junction held 2 bases outside the gene matches. The CDR3: CASSRLAVSYEQYF. The CDR3 DNA reads as TGTGCCAGCAGTCGACTAGCGGTCTCCTACGAGCAGTACTTC.

This clonotype appeared a single time. V and J are TRBV20-1 and TRBJ2-3, with 8 bases aligning to TRBD2. From germline, CDR1 is DFQATT and CDR2 SNEGSKA (reference sequence). The CDR3 contains 13 residues. V dropped 5 bases and J dropped 6; count of bases not matched to a gene: 7. Here the CDR3 reads CSASPGLGDTQYF. DNA of the CDR3: TGCAGTGCTTCGCCGGGACTAGGGGATACGCAGTATTTT.

The chain joins TRBV5-1 to TRBJ1-1; unclear D gene. Trimming left V 0 bases short and J 1 base short, with 7 bases between. CDR3 size: 14 residues. From germline, CDR1 is SGHRS and CDR2 YFSETQ. The CDR3 coding sequence is TGCGCCAGCAGCTTGGGACTGTCGAACACTGAAGCTTTCTTT. Amino acid sequence: CASSLGLSNTEAFF.

This clonotype was picked up one time. The chain couples TRBV20-1 to TRBJ1-2; D is unresolved. The germline gives CDR1 DFQATT, CDR2 SNEGSKA (reference sequence). This CDR3 spans 17 amino acids. V shed 0 bases and J shed 0 bases, with 17 bases lying between them. The CDR3 DNA is TGCAGTGCTAGAGATGTGGCACAGAGTGACACTAACTATGGCTACACCTTC. It encodes CSARDVAQSDTNYGYTF.

The rearrangement links TRBV28 to TRBJ2-3; D remains ambiguous. The CDR3 consists of 13 residues. The germline V gene encodes CDR1 MDHEN and CDR2 SYDVKM. With 6 bases removed from V and 10 bases from J, the gap between germline ends came to 17 bases. DNA for the CDR3: TGTGCCAGCAGCCTATACCCCGGTGGCCCGCAGTATTTT. Translated: CASSLYPGGPQYF.

This clonotype came up many times. The chain uses TRBV12-3 or TRBV12-4 and TRBJ1-4; D uncertain. The V and J ends lost 6 bases and 3 bases respectively, with 8 bases between them. The CDR3 is made up of 13 amino acids. The CDR3 DNA sequence: TGTGCCAGCAGAGCACTTTCTAATGAAAAACTGTTTTTT. Amino acids: CASRALSNEKLFF.

This chain joins TRBV6-2 or TRBV6-3 and TRBJ2-6; 10 nucleotides line up with TRBD2. This CDR3 has 17 amino acids. In germline, CDR1 is MNHEY, CDR2 SVGEGT. The V gene end was trimmed by 5 bases and the J gene end by 2 bases; junction bases not matched to a gene: 6. CDR3 amino acids: CASSMLAGVPGANVLTF. The CDR3 bases are TGTGCCAGCAGTATGCTAGCGGGAGTACCTGGGGCCAACGTCCTGACTTTC.

The rearrangement joins TRBV4-2 to TRBJ1-6; D call uncertain. The CDR3 sequence is 19 residues long. Germline values: CDR1 LGHNA, CDR2 YNFKEQ. Trimming pared 1 base from V and 0 bases from J, leaving 16 bases between. The CDR3 protein is CASSQGPESWSSYNSPLHF. The CDR3 DNA reads TGTGCCAGCAGCCAAGGTCCAGAGAGCTGGAGCTCCTATAATTCACCCCTCCACTTT.

The rearrangement joins TRBV7-2 to TRBJ2-3; 10 bases are shared with TRBD1. The junction had 5 bases not matched to a gene; V was cut back by 4 bases and J by 4 bases. Germline V gene sequence: CDR1 SGHTA, CDR2 FQGNSA. CDR3 length: 15 residues. CDR3 sequence (DNA): TGTGCCAGCAGCTCGACAGGGGGCTCTGCAGATACGCAGTATTTT. Amino acids: CASSSTGGSADTQYF.

The V call is TRBV7-8, the J call TRBJ2-5, with D hard to call. From germline, CDR1 is SGHVS and CDR2 FQNEAQ. V gave up 8 bases and J gave up 1 base, with 11 bases separating them. The CDR3 has 13 residues. Here the CDR3 reads CASGSRAQETQYF. The CDR3 region has the DNA TGTGCCAGCGGGTCACGGGCCCAAGAGACCCAGTACTTC.

This clonotype was seen a handful of times. The chain couples TRBV4-2 to TRBJ2-1; D remains unclear. CDR3 length: 15 amino acids. Germline V gene lookup returns CDR1 LGHNA and CDR2 YNFKEQ. Trimming removed 0 bases from V and 3 bases from J, with 9 bases in between. The CDR3 here is CASSQEVSYYNEQFF. The CDR3 coding sequence is TGTGCCAGCAGCCAAGAGGTCAGCTACTACAATGAGCAGTTCTTC.

CDR3 DNA sequence: TGCAGCGTTGAAACCGGGACAGGGGGCTACGAGCAGTACTTC. Protein sequence: CSVETGTGGYEQYF. The chain joins TRBV29-1 to TRBJ2-7; 11 bases match TRBD1. The trim removed 2 bases at V and 3 bases at J, leaving 3 bases unmatched. The CDR3 contains 14 residues. In germline, CDR1 is SQVTM, CDR2 ANQGSEA.

The chain employs TRBV30 and TRBJ1-1; no definite D call. The germline V and J ends were trimmed by 5 bases and 0 bases, with 7 bases remaining between them. Germline lookup yields CDR1 GTSNPN and CDR2 SVGIG (reference sequence). The CDR3 is made up of 12 amino acids. The DNA of the CDR3 is TGTGCCTGGGACGGGATGAACACTGAAGCTTTCTTT. It translates to CAWDGMNTEAFF.